Here is one T cell receptor beta chain with its context. The specificity of this receptor is unknown. Nothing much larger sits one base from this clone, and base qualities are not available. Based on the germline V gene, the CDR1 and CDR2 sequences are MNHNS and SASEGT. From V the trimming removes 5 bases and from J it removes 5 bases, while the gene matches leave 8 bases of the junction unaccounted for. The CDR3, cysteine through phenylalanine, is 15 amino acids long. CDR3 DNA is the only sequence kept; it has 45 bases, read in frame from the first base. In the paper's terms, the time point label means: roughly 24 weeks on oral tofacitinib. In light of the paper, this sample's treatment or condition label describes: oral pan-JAK inhibitor, 5-10 mg twice daily. Peripheral blood and lesional scalp punch biopsies were obtained from patients with alopecia areata. PBMCs were isolated by density centrifugation and stained for CD3, CD4 and CD8, after which CD4+ and CD8+ T cells were sorted on a FACSAria.

Preparation of the library involved the immunoSEQ multiplex PCR assay. RNA was extracted from all samples and reverse transcribed into cDNA, which served as template for TCR sequencing. First-strand cDNA was synthesized using SuperScript III with a 2:1 mix of oligo-dT and random hexamers. A synthetic immune receptor repertoire was used to gauge amplification bias, and whatever bias remained was removed computationally. As for the original processing: Raw reads were preprocessed for error removal, and CDR3 was defined according to IMGT conventions as running from the conserved cysteine to phenylalanine. Clonality was computed as 1 minus the Shannon entropy, with the entropy normalized by log2 of the number of productive unique TCRs. Scalp TCRbeta sequences were cross-referenced with sorted blood CD4 and CD8 repertoires so that the CD4 or CD8 identity of scalp clones could be inferred. TCRdb carries this immuneACCESS record with in-frame sequences only. Its versions omit some clonotypes, under half of them owing to an unresolved V gene in the studies checked, with the rest unexplained. The V and J calls and clone size come from that table; D and trimming were worked out from the DNA. A total of about 190,000 clones appear in this sample, over 55% of them only once. Just over 1% of the sample lies in the top ten.

This sample is part of a study of CD8+ T cells in alopecia areata (dated by TCRdb to the late 2010s). Turning to the overall study: The treated patients took part in an open-label pilot trial in which moderate-to-severe alopecia areata was treated with oral tofacitinib at 5 to 10 mg twice daily. To study T cell clonal expansion in alopecia areata, the researchers applied high-throughput TCRbeta sequencing to both the C3H/HeJ mouse model and human patients. Disease severity in treated patients was measured with the SALT score, which quantifies the percentage of affected scalp surface area. Biopsies were taken from tofacitinib-treated patients at baseline and at 4 and 24 weeks of treatment, and a later scalp biopsy was taken in several of the tofacitinib-treated patients. Scalp tissue and sorted CD4+ and CD8+ peripheral blood T cells from patchy and totalis/universalis alopecia areata patients and from healthy controls were covered by human TCRbeta sequencing. Amplification of TCRbeta CDR3 regions was done by immunoSEQ multiplex PCR using 35 Vbeta forward primers and 13 Jbeta reverse primers. RNA was obtained with the PAXgene miRNA kit for fixed scalp, the miRNeasy kit for PBMCs, and the RNeasy kit for mouse skin. Scalp clonality was compared among normal scalp (n=4), patchy alopecia areata scalp (n=8), and alopecia totalis/universalis scalp (n=8). Patients stayed on tofacitinib for 6 to 18 months and then had 6 months of follow-up off drug so that delayed response and recurrence could be assessed.

Points the paper makes about the study in general: Unlike mouse skin, which is dominated by gammadelta T cells, normal human skin has resident alphabeta T cells that are also sequenced, and this complicates analysis of the scalp TCR repertoire. Because the treated cohort was small and had only one nonresponder, larger studies are needed to examine links between baseline CD8+ expansion and response. Shared TCR sequences between patients were less evident than in mice, which may be partly attributable to HLA diversity in the patient population. Many expanded lesional clones persisted in scalp and blood during tofacitinib treatment, which may partly explain relapse after stopping treatment. Tofacitinib significantly lowered scalp clonality and the number of expanded CD8+ clones among the top 100 scalp clones. Compared with normal scalp, lesional scalp, particularly in alopecia totalis/universalis, had higher clonality and more expanded CD8+ clones, which suggests antigenic drive.

The clonotype comes from a human donor with alopecia areata. The material sequenced was CD4+ T cells sorted from blood, taken at week 24, from a patient treated with tofacitinib. The rearrangement combines TRBV6-1 with TRBJ2-5, with 10 bases in between that match TRBD1. Here the CDR3 is given as CASSQLGQGSETQYF. The sequence in DNA is TGTGCCAGCAGTCAACTGGGACAGGGGAGTGAGACCCAGTACTTC.